This T cell receptor beta chain is from a study of T cell changes during pregnancy in multiple sclerosis. Only in-frame clones appear in the TCRdb table, and some are missing; sequencing was by immunoSEQ multiplex PCR. The data show 110,000 or so clones, approximately 93% seen once. The junction had 13 bases not matched to a gene; V was cut back by 0 bases and J by 12 bases. This CDR3 comprises 17 residues. Per germline, CDR1 SGHKS and CDR2 YYEKEE (reference sequence). Material: peripheral blood, obtained before pregnancy. V gene TRBV5-5 combines with J gene TRBJ2-1; TRBD2 agrees at 12 bases. This clonotype was obtained from a female donor with multiple sclerosis, enrolled in a pregnancy study. For the CDR3, the DNA is TGTGCCAGCAGCTTGGTCACTAGCGGGAGGCTACACGGGGGGCAGTTCTTC. It codes for CASSLVTSGRLHGGQFF.